These T cell receptor beta chains were read from a single sample in a study of synovial regulatory T cells in juvenile arthritis. Assay used: immunoSEQ multiplex PCR; TCRdb lists only in-frame clones, some missing. In total, the table holds about 10,000 clones. Sequences were obtained from Treg cells from blood. These receptor sequences come from a donor aged 2-30 years with juvenile idiopathic arthritis. Both conserved end residues are part of each CDR3.

v_gene	j_gene	CDR3aa
TRBV6-1	TRBJ2-7	CASSRQGSYEQYF
TRBV4-3	TRBJ2-3	CASSQDPGDTQYF
TRBV5-6	TRBJ2-7	CASSLDRVTTYEQYF
TRBV5-5	TRBJ1-4	CASSLLAIGEKLFF
TRBV2	TRBJ2-7	CASSGEVAYEQYF
TRBV5-1	TRBJ2-7	CASSLSRDRADEQYF
TRBV19	TRBJ1-2	CASSILGTGIPTNYGYTF
TRBV10-1	TRBJ2-7	CASSDRGYEQYF
TRBV4-1	TRBJ2-7	CASSQDNRAQDLYEQYF
TRBV5-5	TRBJ2-3	CASSYRGRSPPDTQYF
TRBV18	TRBJ1-5	CASSPGAGVNSNQPQHF
TRBV2	TRBJ1-2	CASSERGTGHGYTF
TRBV18	TRBJ1-2	CASSPPRGTNYGYTF
TRBV6-5	TRBJ2-7	CASSYQDRNDYEQYF